This TCR beta chain was observed in a study of OX40 agonist ivuxolimab in advanced cancers. Overall study context: Eligibility rules accepted prior anti-PD-1, anti-PD-L1 or anti-CTLA-4 therapy, and 35% to 45% had some.

Unmatched junction bases numbered 9, after V lost 7 bases and J lost 0 bases. The CDR3 totals 17 residues. Germline CDR1 LGHNA, CDR2 YNFKEQ. Whole-study findings and limits: On average, CD8+ T cells had more expanded clones than CD4+.

The data were produced by immunoSEQ multiplex PCR, yet TCRdb's version contains in-frame clones alone and is incomplete. Of more than 50,000 clones listed, around 84% are singletons. Sampling times: baseline, cycle 4 day 1, cycle 7 day 1. This clone was observed once. Its cognate antigen is unknown. The specimen was CD4+ or CD8+ T cells sorted from blood, collected in a trial of the OX40 agonist ivuxolimab. The source of this sequence is an adult with an advanced solid tumor such as melanoma, head and neck, liver or kidney cancer. The rearrangement uses TRBV4-2 and TRBJ2-2; 9 nucleotides line up with TRBD2. The CDR3 loop reads CASNPRGLAANTGELFF. The CDR3 bases are TGTGCCAGCAACCCGCGGGGACTAGCAGCGAACACCGGGGAGCTGTTTTTT.